This TCR beta chain was recovered during a study of beta chain features in type 1 diabetes. General study findings and limits: For Type 1 diabetes patients, all four CD4+ subsets carried TCRB CDR3s that were moderately but significantly shorter.

The single heparinised draw taken from each donor contained around 100 mL of blood on average. This clone has just a few counts. What it binds is unknown. V dropped 4 bases and J dropped 5 bases, with 9 bases sitting between them. The germline V gene has CDR1 MNHNS and CDR2 SASEGT. The CDR3 length is 13 residues. Every isolated RNA sample was fully reverse transcribed, so sequencing captured expressed TCRB transcripts. The method was immunoSEQ multiplex PCR; TCRdb's version includes in-frame clones alone and lacks a portion of them. Of about 120,000 clones detected, 16% appear once; the ten largest clones hold 2.3%.

The sequence was obtained from a man aged 25-40 years with type 1 diabetes. The sample was central memory CD4+ T cells from blood. The V call is TRBV6-1, the J call TRBJ1-5, with no clear D. The CDR3 protein is CASSGDTYQPQHF. CDR3 DNA sequence: TGTGCCAGCAGTGGGGATACCTATCAGCCCCAGCATTTT.